These 17 T cell receptor beta chains came from one sample sequenced in a study of T cell responses to AZD1222 COVID-19 vaccine. Profiled with immunoSEQ multiplex PCR; TCRdb holds only in-frame clones, not every one. The sample yields 100,000 to 140,000 clones, roughly 89% seen once. The sequenced sample was peripheral blood, obtained on day 0 of AZD1222 vaccination. Every receptor here comes from an adult in good health.

The V call is TRBV10-3, the J call TRBJ1-4; D may be TRBD1 (6 bases). CDR1 ENHRY and CDR2 SYGVKD come from the germline V gene. The germline V and J ends were trimmed by 9 bases and 0 bases, with 14 bases remaining between them. The CDR3 spans 15 residues. CDR3 amino acids: CAISTGSATNEKLFF. DNA of the CDR3: TGTGCCATTTCCACAGGGTCCGCAACTAATGAAAAACTGTTTTTT.

V is TRBV3-1 (or the pseudogene TRBV3-2) and J is TRBJ2-7, with unresolved D. CDR1 is LGHDT and CDR2 is YNNKEL in the germline V gene (reference sequence). V shed 0 bases and J shed 3 bases, with 3 bases lying between them. The CDR3 has 12 residues. This CDR3 reads CASSQDNYEQYF. The CDR3 DNA reads TGTGCCAGCAGCCAAGATAACTACGAGCAGTACTTC.

The chain joins TRBV19 to TRBJ1-1, with D perhaps matching TRBD1 (5 bases). The CDR3 runs 13 residues. V shed 5 bases and J shed 4 bases, with 11 bases lying between them. The germline V gene has CDR1 LNHDA and CDR2 SQIVND (reference sequence). CDR3 residues: CASSAGGGTEAFF. The CDR3, as DNA: TGTGCCAGTAGTGCGGGGGGTGGCACTGAAGCTTTCTTT. The whole variable domain, filled in from reference TRBV19 and TRBJ1-1, reads DGGITQSPKYLFRKEGQNVTLSCEQNLNHDAMYWYRQDPGQGLRLIYYSQIVNDFQKGDIAEGYSVSREKKESFPLTVTSAQKNPTAFYLCASSAGGGTEAFFGQGTRLTVV.

This sequence joins TRBV6-6 and TRBJ1-6; possibly TRBD1 for D (5 bases). Trimming removed 5 bases from V and 14 bases from J, with 13 bases in between. The CDR3 consists of 12 residues. The germline V gene encodes CDR1 MNHNY and CDR2 SVGAGI (reference sequence). As DNA, the CDR3 is TGTGCCAGCAGTACGCCCGGGGGGTCCCTCCACTTT. Residues: CASSTPGGSLHF.

The chain joins TRBV2 to TRBJ1-2, with D possibly TRBD1 on 5 matching bases. Trimming shortened V by 7 bases and J by 2 bases, and 17 bases separated the two germline ends. The CDR3 sequence is 15 residues long. The germline V gene encodes CDR1 SNHLY and CDR2 FYNNEI. CDR3 sequence reads: CASTTIPGTNYGYTF. Here the CDR3 DNA reads TGTGCCAGCACAACTATTCCGGGGACCAACTATGGCTACACCTTC.

The chain recombines TRBV30 with TRBJ1-4, with D possibly being TRBD1 (5 bases). The V gene lost 1 base and the J gene lost 12 bases, with 18 bases spanning the gap. Per the germline V gene, CDR1 is GTSNPN and CDR2 is SVGIG (reference sequence). The CDR3 is 14 amino acids. Here the CDR3 DNA reads TGTGCCTGGAGTGGGTTTTCGAGGGGCTGGGAACTGTTTTTT. Translating gives CAWSGFSRGWELFF.

This chain uses TRBV27 with TRBJ1-2; 7 positions agree with TRBD1. Germline CDR1 reads MNHEY; CDR2 reads SMNVEV (reference sequence). The trim removed 6 bases at V and 5 bases at J, leaving 15 bases unmatched. The CDR3 consists of 16 residues. The CDR3: CASRRTGLEGIYGYTF. CDR3 nucleotides: TGTGCCAGCAGGCGGACAGGACTGGAGGGGATATATGGCTACACCTTC.

The chain couples TRBV5-4 to TRBJ2-3; D unresolved. V lost 5 bases, J lost 0 bases, and 16 bases lay in between. The CDR3 loop spans 16 amino acids. Germline assignment: CDR1 SGHNT and CDR2 YYREEE (reference sequence). CDR3: CASRPQQIASTDTQYF. DNA for the CDR3: TGTGCCAGCAGGCCACAACAGATAGCTAGCACAGATACGCAGTATTTT.

The chain recombines TRBV6-1 with TRBJ2-1; D is perhaps TRBD1 (6 bases). With 1 base removed from V and 6 bases from J, the gap between germline ends came to 28 bases. The CDR3 consists of 20 residues. Per germline, CDR1 MNHNS and CDR2 SASEGT. In nucleotides, the CDR3 is TGTGCCAGCAGTGAAGGGTTCCGGGACAAGGTAGCTCGATGGGCCAATGAGCAGTTCTTC. Encoded protein: CASSEGFRDKVARWANEQFF.

V is TRBV18 and J is TRBJ2-2, with D perhaps TRBD1 (6 bases). The CDR3 has 13 amino acids. Germline assignment: CDR1 KGHSH and CDR2 LQKENI. Trimming removed 5 bases from V and 7 bases from J, with 11 bases in between. The CDR3 DNA is TGTGCCAGCTCAGAACAACAGGGCGGGGAGCTGTTTTTT. Its protein is CASSEQQGGELFF.

The chain has TRBV6-2 or TRBV6-3 and TRBJ1-6, with no clear D. The CDR3 is made up of 15 amino acids. With 5 bases removed from V and 6 bases from J, the gap between germline ends came to 14 bases. Per germline, CDR1 MNHEY and CDR2 SVGEGT. CDR3 in DNA: TGTGCCAGCAGTCCACCAACGGACGGTAATTCACCCCTCCACTTT. Protein product: CASSPPTDGNSPLHF.

The chain employs TRBV5-1 and TRBJ2-3; no clear D. CDR3 length: 15 amino acids. The V gene's germline CDR1 is SGHRS and CDR2 YFSETQ. V was pared by 0 bases and J by 0 bases, with 8 bases between. CDR3 amino acids: CASSLDRASTDTQYF. The CDR3 region has the DNA TGCGCCAGCAGCTTGGACAGAGCTAGCACAGATACGCAGTATTTT.

The CDR3 here is CASRGPGAYTDTQYF. The CDR3 DNA reads TGTGCCAGCAGGGGCCCGGGGGCCTACACAGATACGCAGTATTTT. This rearrangement joins TRBV7-2 to TRBJ2-3; D may be TRBD1 or TRBD2 (6 bases each). V was clipped by 6 bases and J by 2 bases, with 15 bases between them. From germline, CDR1 is SGHTA and CDR2 FQGNSA. This CDR3 is built from 15 residues.

The rearrangement links TRBV30 to TRBJ2-5, with 8 bases identical to TRBD2. CDR1 is GTSNPN and CDR2 is SVGIG in the germline V gene (reference sequence). CDR3 length: 16 residues. The trim removed 3 bases at V and 4 bases at J, leaving 13 bases unmatched. The CDR3 reads CAWSAVFGGASETQYF. The CDR3 region has the DNA TGTGCCTGGAGCGCCGTCTTCGGGGGGGCTTCAGAGACCCAGTACTTC.

This clone showed up just a few times. This chain connects TRBV24-1 to TRBJ1-3; perhaps TRBD1 as D (6 bases). The CDR3 runs 16 residues. V was shortened by 3 bases and J by 4 bases, with 15 bases between the two germline ends. Germline assignment: CDR1 KGHDR and CDR2 SFDVKD. The CDR3 DNA follows: TGTGCCACCAGTGATGGGACAACATTACCGGGAAACACCATATATTTT. Residues: CATSDGTTLPGNTIYF.

The chain is built from TRBV7-6 and TRBJ1-5; 7 bases are a match to TRBD1. Germline V gives CDR1 SGHVS, CDR2 FNYEAQ. V lost 1 base, J lost 6 bases, and 12 bases stayed unmatched. This CDR3 spans 17 amino acids. The CDR3 sequence is CASSLGEGAGRLQPQHF. In nucleotides, the CDR3 is TGTGCCAGCAGCTTAGGTGAGGGGGCGGGACGACTTCAGCCCCAGCATTTT. Using reference TRBV7-6 and TRBJ1-5 for the parts outside the CDR3, the full variable domain is GAGVSQSPRYKVTKRGQDVALRCDPISGHVSLYWYRQALGQGPEFLTYFNYEAQQDKSGLPNDRFSAERPEGSISTLTIQRTEQRDSAMYRCASSLGEGAGRLQPQHFGDGTRLSIL.

The chain employs TRBV18 and TRBJ1-1, with D uncertain. The V end was cut by 3 bases, the J end by 7 bases, with 9 bases between. Per germline, CDR1 KGHSH and CDR2 LQKENI. This CDR3 region has 12 residues. CDR3 protein: CASSPRDNEAFF. CDR3 DNA sequence: TGTGCCAGCTCACCGCGGGATAATGAAGCTTTCTTT.